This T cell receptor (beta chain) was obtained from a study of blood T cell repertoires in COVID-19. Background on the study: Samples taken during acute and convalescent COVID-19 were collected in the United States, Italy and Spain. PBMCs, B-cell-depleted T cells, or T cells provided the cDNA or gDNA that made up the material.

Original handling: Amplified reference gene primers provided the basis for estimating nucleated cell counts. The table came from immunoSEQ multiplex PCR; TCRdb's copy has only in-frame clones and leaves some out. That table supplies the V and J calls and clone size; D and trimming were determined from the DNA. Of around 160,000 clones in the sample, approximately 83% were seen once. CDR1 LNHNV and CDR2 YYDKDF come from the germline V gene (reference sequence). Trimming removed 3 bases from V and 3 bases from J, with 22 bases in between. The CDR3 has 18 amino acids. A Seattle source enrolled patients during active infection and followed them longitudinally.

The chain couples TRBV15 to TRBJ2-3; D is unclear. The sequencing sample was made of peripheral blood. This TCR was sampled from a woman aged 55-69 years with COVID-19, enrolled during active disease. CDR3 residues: CATSRKDPRRGWTDTQYF. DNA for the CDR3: TGTGCCACCAGCAGGAAAGACCCTAGGCGTGGTTGGACAGATACGCAGTATTTT.